This passage covers 26 T cell receptor beta chains from one sample sequenced in a study of response to subunit inactivated influenza vaccine. TCRdb processed the RT-PCR reads anew with MiXCR; each CDR3 protein has one entry. The sample lists roughly 650,000 distinct CDR3 sequences, 15% to 17% occurring once. This specimen was PBMCs from blood, taken 12 days after vaccination. The receptors come from a man aged 45-65 years who received an inactivated influenza vaccine.

For the CDR3, the DNA is TGTGCCAGCACCCCCCAGCGGGGAATCTCCTACAATGAGCAGTTCTTC. This translates into CASTPQRGISYNEQFF. This chain connects TRBV7-2 to TRBJ2-1; 7 bases align to TRBD2. The CDR3 extends over 16 amino acids. J lost 0 bases, V lost 7 bases, and 9 bases had no gene match. CDR1 is SGHTA, CDR2 FQGNSA, per germline.

The chain has TRBV10-3 and TRBJ2-3, with TRBD2 identical over 9 bases. Germline loops: CDR1 ENHRY, CDR2 SYGVKD. The CDR3 runs 15 residues. V was pared by 4 bases and J by 2 bases, with 4 bases of the junction left unmatched. The CDR3 sequence: CAISGGLADTDTQYF. Written as DNA, the CDR3 is TGTGCCATCAGTGGGGGACTAGCAGACACAGATACGCAGTATTTT.

The sample holds a few counts of this clonotype. The chain recombines TRBV2 with TRBJ1-3, with a weak D call TRBD1 (6 bases). V lost 6 bases and J 0 bases, leaving 15 bases between the germline ends. Germline V gives CDR1 SNHLY, CDR2 FYNNEI. CDR3 length: 16 amino acids. The CDR3 sequence: CASSPLQGTSGNTIYF. In DNA form, the CDR3 reads TGTGCCAGCAGCCCCCTACAGGGAACCTCTGGAAACACCATATATTTT.

In its sample, this clonotype was seen a few times. A read error may produce the germline difference seen at one junction end. J is TRBJ2-2 and V is TRBV6-1; no clear D. Germline V gene sequence: CDR1 MNHNS, CDR2 SASEGT. The CDR3 has 18 amino acids. The DNA of the CDR3 is TGTGCCAGCAGTAAAGCCTTTCCAGGCTCCGCGAACACCGGGGAGCTGTTTTTT. This codes for CASSKAFPGSANTGELFF.

This clonotype turned up a few times. This chain links TRBV5-1 with TRBJ2-2; a weak D match, TRBD2 (5 bases). Germline CDR1 reads SGHRS; CDR2 reads YFSETQ. The CDR3 consists of 14 residues. Trimming cost V 0 bases and J 7 bases, with 10 bases left between them. The CDR3 nucleotides are TGCGCCAGCAGCTTGGGGGCAAGCGGCGGGGAGCTGTTTTTT. The encoded protein is CASSLGASGGELFF.

This clonotype has more than one count but fewer than ten. V usage is TRBV12-3 or TRBV12-4 and J usage is TRBJ2-3; 7 positions agree with TRBD2. CDR3 length equals 15 residues. V lost 2 bases to trimming and J lost 7 bases; unmatched junction nucleotides: 9. This chain's CDR3 is CASSLTAGSGYTQYF. The CDR3, as DNA: TGTGCCAGCAGTTTAACAGCGGGGTCGGGATATACGCAGTATTTT.

This clonotype was seen a handful of times. The rearrangement links TRBV28 to TRBJ2-5; D may match TRBD1 or TRBD2 (5 bases each). V dropped 3 bases and J dropped 5 bases, with 16 bases sitting between them. Per germline, CDR1 MDHEN and CDR2 SYDVKM. This CDR3 comprises 15 residues. This CDR3 reads CASSFGGRGRETQYF. The CDR3 coding sequence is TGTGCCAGCAGTTTCGGAGGAAGGGGACGGGAGACCCAGTACTTC.

This clonotype has just a few counts. The V gene is TRBV6-6, the J gene TRBJ1-1, with a weak D call TRBD1 (5 bases). V was clipped by 7 bases and J by 4 bases, with 10 bases between them. The V gene's germline CDR1 is MNHNY and CDR2 SVGAGI (reference sequence). The CDR3 is made up of 12 amino acids. CDR3 DNA: TGTGCCAGCACCGACAGACTCACTGAAGCTTTCTTT. Translated, it gives CASTDRLTEAFF.

This clonotype came up a few times. This chain joins TRBV5-1 and TRBJ1-3; possibly TRBD1 for D (5 bases). V was trimmed by 3 bases and J by 8 bases, leaving 15 bases between them. Germline-derived CDR1 and CDR2 are SGHRS and YFSETQ. The CDR3 runs to 14 residues. The CDR3 DNA follows: TGCGCCAGCAGCTACGGGACCGCCGTAGACACCATATATTTT. This sequence encodes CASSYGTAVDTIYF.

This clonotype appeared a few times. The junction departs from germline at one end; a sequencing error may be responsible. The chain is built from TRBV28 and TRBJ2-7; D may be TRBD1 (6 bases). CDR1 is MDHEN, CDR2 SYDVKM, per germline. This CDR3 comprises 13 residues. CDR3 loop: CASSPSATSPGAF. The CDR3 nucleotides are TGTGCCAGCAGTCCCTCCGCGACATCCCCAGGGGCCTTC.

This clonotype appeared many times. This CDR3 is CSVGQGQRQPQHF. The CDR3 coding sequence is TGCAGCGTTGGACAGGGCCAGAGGCAGCCCCAGCATTTT. This sequence joins TRBV29-1 and TRBJ1-5; 7 nucleotides match TRBD1. The V gene end was trimmed by 4 bases and the J gene end by 7 bases; junction bases not matched to a gene: 7. The CDR3 totals 13 residues. The germline CDR1 and CDR2 sequences are SQVTM and ANQGSEA.

Turning to this clonotype: Compared with germline, one end of the junction differs, possibly owing to a read error. The chain uses TRBV29-1 and TRBJ2-1; 11 bases align to TRBD1. CDR3 length equals 14 residues. Per the germline V gene, CDR1 is SQVTM and CDR2 is ANQGSEA. Written as DNA, the CDR3 is TGCGGCGTTGAGGGACAGGGGGTTCTTTATGAGCAGTTCTTC. It specifies CGVEGQGVLYEQFF.

This clonotype has just a few counts. The chain joins TRBV6-5 to TRBJ2-7, with a possible D match to TRBD1 (6 bases). The CDR3 has 15 amino acids. The germline V gene has CDR1 MNHEY and CDR2 SVGAGI. V lost 0 bases, J lost 2 bases, and 11 bases lay in between. In DNA, the CDR3 is TGTGCCAGCAGTTACTCAGCAGGGGTTCCCTACGAGCAGTACTTC. Protein sequence: CASSYSAGVPYEQYF.

CDR3 protein: CASSLARGGPGNTIYF. CDR3 DNA: TGTGCCAGCAGCTTAGCCAGGGGAGGACCTGGAAACACCATATATTTT. The gene calls are TRBV7-2 and TRBJ1-3; D may be TRBD1 (6 bases). Germline V gives CDR1 SGHTA, CDR2 FQGNSA. CDR3 size: 16 residues. The V and J ends lost 0 bases and 2 bases respectively, with 11 bases between them.

This clonotype has more than one count but fewer than ten. V is TRBV7-2 and J is TRBJ1-2; tentative D call: TRBD1 (6 bases). Germline CDR1 reads SGHTA; CDR2 reads FQGNSA. V lost 3 bases and J lost 7, with 18 bases in between. The CDR3 runs to 15 residues. CDR3: CASSFGSQGKGGYTF. The CDR3 nucleotides are TGTGCCAGCAGCTTCGGTTCCCAGGGGAAAGGTGGCTACACCTTC. Full variable domain (remainder filled in from reference TRBV7-2 and TRBJ1-2): GAGVSQSPSNKVTEKGKDVELRCDPISGHTALYWYRQSLGQGLEFLIYFQGNSAPDKSGLPSDRFSAERTGGSVSTLTIQRTQQEDSAVYLCASSFGSQGKGGYTFGSGTRLTVV.

This clonotype appeared once. The chain employs TRBV15 and TRBJ2-1, with 8 bases fitting TRBD2. Trimming at V came to 3 bases and at J to 10 bases, leaving 8 bases not matched to a gene. The germline V gene encodes CDR1 LNHNV and CDR2 YYDKDF (reference sequence). The CDR3 is made up of 14 amino acids. This CDR3 is CATSSPQRENEQFF. The CDR3 DNA is TGTGCCACCAGCAGCCCACAGCGGGAGAACGAGCAGTTCTTC.

This clonotype was detected only a few times. Written as DNA, the CDR3 is TGTGCCAGCAGCGAGGGGACAGGGGGCTTTGGACAGCCCCAGCATTTT. This codes for CASSEGTGGFGQPQHF. The chain joins TRBV7-2 to TRBJ1-5; 12 bases map to TRBD1. The CDR3 sequence is 16 residues long. The V and J ends lost 5 bases and 7 bases, in that order; junction bases with no gene match: 9. Per germline, CDR1 SGHTA and CDR2 FQGNSA.

CDR3 loop: CASSRGTGRSYEQYF. The CDR3 nucleotides read TGTGCCAGCAGCCGAGGGACAGGGAGATCCTACGAGCAGTACTTC. The chain couples TRBV12-3 or TRBV12-4 to TRBJ2-7; 9 bases agree with TRBD1. V shed 6 bases and J 1 base; nucleotides not matched to a gene: 7. The CDR3 totals 15 residues.

This chain uses TRBV20-1 with TRBJ2-5, with D perhaps matching TRBD2 (5 bases). CDR1 and CDR2 (germline): DFQATT, SNEGSKA (reference sequence). The CDR3 covers 13 residues. The chain's CDR3 is CSKRENTRETQYF. CDR3 DNA: TGCAGCAAGAGGGAAAACACCCGGGAGACCCAGTACTTC.

The chain recombines TRBV28 with TRBJ2-1; 13 bases match TRBD2. Germline lookup yields CDR1 MDHEN and CDR2 SYDVKM. This CDR3 has 16 residues. Germline trimming cut 6 bases from V and 6 bases from J; bases unmatched to any gene: 8. The CDR3 spells CASRHTSGRALNEQFF. CDR3 nucleotides: TGTGCCAGCAGACATACTAGCGGGAGGGCCCTCAATGAGCAGTTCTTC.

In the case of this clonotype: No conserved phenylalanine or tryptophan ends this CDR3, so it is likely a read error. The limits of the CDR3 on the DNA are not certain, so only TCRdb's listed CDR3 is given. The chain couples TRBV2 to TRBJ2-1; the table's D gene call, TRBD2, was not cross checked with the DNA. Germline CDR1 reads SNHLY; CDR2 reads FYNNEI. The CDR3 is 12 amino acids long, termini counted. CDR3: CASSEGRDYGST.

The chain has TRBV4-2 and TRBJ2-7; tentative D call: TRBD1 (6 bases). V was cut by 1 base and J by 2 bases, with 15 bases left in between. CDR1 is LGHNA and CDR2 is YNFKEQ in the germline V gene. This CDR3 is 16 amino acids long. For the CDR3, the DNA is TGTGCCAGCAGCCAAGCTAAACAGGGTTATCCCTACGAGCAGTACTTC. It specifies CASSQAKQGYPYEQYF.

This rearrangement joins TRBV20-1 to TRBJ2-1; 9 nucleotides line up with TRBD2. The germline V gene has CDR1 DFQATT and CDR2 SNEGSKA (reference sequence). The CDR3 covers 14 residues. V dropped 5 bases and J dropped 8; count of bases not matched to a gene: 10. CDR3 sequence reads: CSAPTRGGAYEQFF. DNA of the CDR3: TGCAGTGCTCCAACTCGCGGGGGGGCCTATGAGCAGTTCTTC.

This clonotype was detected a few times. CDR3 in DNA: TGTGCCAGCAGCCCCATAGCCGGACAGGGTGGAGAAGGCTACACCTTC. It is translated as CASSPIAGQGGEGYTF. J is TRBJ1-2 and V is TRBV3-1; 8 nucleotides line up with TRBD1. CDR3 length equals 16 residues. CDR1 and CDR2 from the germline V gene are LGHDT and YNNKEL (reference sequence). V lost 4 bases to trimming and J lost 8 bases; unmatched junction nucleotides: 15.

In its sample, this clonotype was seen a few times. V gene TRBV11-2 combines with J gene TRBJ2-7; D may be TRBD2 (5 bases). Trimming shortened V by 0 bases and J by 2 bases, and 8 bases separated the two germline ends. The germline CDR1 and CDR2 sequences are SGHAT and FQNNGV. The CDR3 spans 14 residues. The CDR3 here is CASSLDVRAYEQYF. CDR3 DNA: TGTGCCAGCAGCTTAGATGTGAGGGCCTACGAGCAGTACTTC.

In its sample, this clonotype was seen many times. The gene calls are TRBV5-5 and TRBJ2-7; D remains unclear. With 0 bases removed from V and 0 bases from J, the gap between germline ends came to 7 bases. This CDR3 is built from 14 residues. Germline V gene lookup returns CDR1 SGHKS and CDR2 YYEKEE (reference sequence). The CDR3 DNA sequence: TGTGCCAGCAGCTTGGCTTCCCTCTCCTACGAGCAGTACTTC. It encodes CASSLASLSYEQYF. Looking up the rest from reference TRBV5-5 and TRBJ2-7 gives the full variable domain: DAGVTQSPTHLIKTRGQQVTLRCSPISGHKSVSWYQQVLGQGPQFIFQYYEKEERGRGNFPDRFSARQFPNYSSELNVNALLLGDSALYLCASSLASLSYEQYFGPGTRLTVT.